This T cell receptor (beta chain) is from a study of shared clonotypes between healthy human individuals. Study-level points and caveats: On the whole, naive subsets had larger estimated richness than memory subsets had.

V lost 0 bases, J lost 2 bases, and 8 bases stayed unmatched. Germline V gene lookup returns CDR1 GTSNPN and CDR2 SVGIG (reference sequence). The CDR3 covers 16 residues. As processed by the authors: Because ImmunoSEQ provided only junction sequences with no quality scores, the filtering differed. Sequencing was performed with immunoSEQ multiplex PCR; in TCRdb, only in-frame clones are kept and a portion is missing. The D gene and trimming were derived from the DNA, and the V and J assignments and clone size from that table. The sample contains about 2.3 million clones, just under 95% of which appear only once. For this clone: The antigen remains undetermined.

Input material: naive CD4+ T cells from PBMCs. Indicated subset: CD45RA+ positively selected. The chain has TRBV30 and TRBJ2-3, with 7 bases aligning to TRBD2. The clonotype comes from a man in his late teens or twenties in good health. Some clones in this sample may be carry-over from other donors' samples. This CDR3 is CAWSVRGRAATDTQYF. The CDR3 region has the DNA TGTGCCTGGAGTGTCCGTGGGAGGGCCGCCACAGATACGCAGTATTTT. The full variable domain, its missing parts supplied by reference TRBV30 and TRBJ2-3, is SQTIHQWPATLVQPVGSPLSLECTVEGTSNPNLYWYRQAAGRGLQLLFYSVGIGQISSEVPQNLSASRPQDRQFILSSKKLLLSDSGFYLCAWSVRGRAATDTQYFGPGTRLTVL.